This T cell receptor beta chain was found in a study of blood T cell repertoires in COVID-19 (TCRdb year 2020). General notes on the study: Samples covering the acute and convalescent phases of COVID-19 were provided by collaborators in the United States, Italy and Spain. The material from the prospective study consisted of cDNA or gDNA derived from T cells, B-cell-depleted T cells, or PBMCs. The dataset comprised deeply sampled blood TCRbeta repertoires from subjects exposed to, actively infected with, or recovered from COVID-19. The repertoires were released in a freely available public database intended as a resource for research on the immune response to SARS-CoV-2. The samples were drawn from two sources: the first 160 participants of the ongoing ImmuneRACE study, and 1,000 to 1,500 subjects contributed by 6 global collaborators. Sample metadata almost always included a de-identified subject ID, COVID-19 status, age in years and sex. Where available, HLA class I and class II types were taken from metadata supplied by the sample provider and were not determined by assay-based typing.

The immunoSEQ Assay, a bias-controlled multiplex PCR, was used to amplify TCRbeta CDR3 regions from genomic DNA. Under the source paper's analysis protocol: Within the assay, amplification of reference gene primers was used to estimate how many nucleated cells each sample contained. To quantify the absolute abundance of each unique TCRbeta CDR3 rearrangement, sequence reads were collapsed and filtered. Productive Simpson clonality was computed per sample as the square root of Simpson's diversity index over productive rearrangements. The table was pulled from immuneACCESS by TCRdb, which kept in-frame rearrangements only. Such tables lose some clones; where checked, under half of the loss comes from unresolved V genes, and the rest has no known cause. V, J and clone size were drawn from that table, and D and trimming were deduced from the DNA. The sample includes roughly 22,000 clones, with just over 90% observed a single time. The ten largest clones capture around 30% of the sample.

Paper-wide results and their limitations: The quantity of clinical and demographic metadata differed by source and by participant and was supplied without curation.

As for this clone: There is no known antigen for this receptor. The input lacks base qualities; no much larger clone sits a single base away.

The collaborating institutions used their own protocols to collect whole blood in K2EDTA tubes. For TCRbeta analysis, collaborators shipped samples as frozen whole blood, isolated PBMCs, or DNA extracted from either of those sample types. The CDR3 spans 12 residues, from the cysteine through the phenylalanine. Here the CDR3 DNA is all that survives: 36 bases in frame from base 1. Trimming accounts for 8 bases at V and 2 bases at J, while the number of junction bases matched to no gene is 1. This receptor chain uses TRBV12-3 or TRBV12-4 and TRBJ2-3; 7 bases in the junction line up with TRBD1. Sequencing used peripheral blood. This TCR came from a man in his 70s with active COVID-19. CDR3 loop: CASGTATDTQYF. Read as DNA, the sequence is TGTGCCAGCGGGACAGCCACAGATACGCAGTATTTT.